This T cell receptor beta chain derives from a study of T-cell reconstitution after alpha-beta-depleted transplantation in children. Using unique molecular identifiers, the investigators prepared the TCRbeta library. MiXCR was run by TCRdb on the PCR reads, yielding one entry per CDR3 protein. The sample includes roughly 790,000 distinct CDR3 sequences, less than 20% of them seen just once. Details on this clonotype: Antigen unknown.

The CDR3 length is 17 residues. The germline V gene has CDR1 PRHDT and CDR2 FYEKMQ (reference sequence). V dropped 1 base and J dropped 0 bases, with 16 bases sitting between them. Study-wide results and caveats: There were reportedly several hundred expanded graft clones from which alpha-beta T cells came about two months after transplant. Surviving recipient T cells and thymic progenitors produced the high day-60 TCRbeta diversity seen in some patients.

This chain joins TRBV13 and TRBJ2-7; tentative D call: TRBD1 (6 bases). Sequencing used PBMCs, mostly from graft donor cells, obtained 360 days after TCRalphabeta/CD19-depleted stem cell transplant. This clonotype was obtained from a male patient aged 10-17 years who had a stem cell transplant for acute lymphoblastic leukemia, so the T cells may come from the graft donor. The CDR3 nucleotides are TGTGCCAGCAGCTTAGCGGCAGGGGCGTTTAGCTCCTACGAGCAGTACTTC. The encoded protein is CASSLAAGAFSSYEQYF.